The rows below give T cell receptor beta chains drawn from one sample of a study of shared clonotypes between healthy human individuals. Profiled with immunoSEQ multiplex PCR; TCRdb holds only in-frame clones, not every one. The table records 1.5 million to 2.5 million clones, about 95% of them present only once. Sequenced input: naive CD8+ T cells sorted from blood. The origin of the receptors is a man aged 18 to 29 in good health. The CDR3 runs from the conserved cysteine through the conserved F or W. The D gene is left open where the match is weak. Expanded clones are given a class, and other clones once, few, many or no size at all.

CDR3nt,CDR3aa,v_gene,j_gene,abundance,d_gene
TGTGCCAGCAGCCGACCGGGACAGGAATACGAGCAGTACTTC,CASSRPGQEYEQYF,TRBV5-8,TRBJ2-7,once,TRBD1
TGTGCCAGCGAGTACTACAATGAGCAGTTCTTC,CASEYYNEQFF,TRBV28,TRBJ2-1,once,.
TGTGCCAGCAGCTTAGATTCCCGGGTTGCCGGGGAGCTGTTTTTT,CASSLDSRVAGELFF,TRBV11-2,TRBJ2-2,.,.
TGTGCCAGCAGTTCCCTCCGGGAACCCTATGGCTACACCTTC,CASSSLREPYGYTF,TRBV6-5,TRBJ1-2,.,.
TGTGCCATCGAGGGGGACAGGTACAATGAGCAGTTCTTC,CAIEGDRYNEQFF,TRBV7-2,TRBJ2-1,.,TRBD1
TGTGCCAGCAGCGCTTTGGGGGGGCTTCAGCCCCAGCATTTT,CASSALGGLQPQHF,TRBV7-2,TRBJ1-5,.,.
TGCAGCGTTGAAGGACCGCCCCGGGGGACCATGAACACTGAAGCTTTCTTT,CSVEGPPRGTMNTEAFF,TRBV29-1,TRBJ1-1,.,.
TGTGCCAGCAGCTTTGGGTATTCCGAGCAGTACTTC,CASSFGYSEQYF,TRBV11-3,TRBJ2-7,once,.
TGCGCCAGCAGTGATATCGGGCCCGGGGAGCTGTTTTTT,CASSDIGPGELFF,TRBV10-2,TRBJ2-2,.,.
TGCGCCAGCAGCCCCAGGCGGGACACCGGTTATGGCTACACCTTC,CASSPRRDTGYGYTF,TRBV4-1,TRBJ1-2,.,.
TGTGCCAGCAGCCCCGGTTCTGCCTACGAGCAGTACTTC,CASSPGSAYEQYF,TRBV13,TRBJ2-7,.,.
TGTGCCAGCAGCTTGGCTAGCGGAAGCTCCTACGAGCAGTACTTC,CASSLASGSSYEQYF,TRBV7-9,TRBJ2-7,.,TRBD2
TGTGCCAGCAGCCCGGGACTAGCGGGGCAAGAGACCCAGTACTTC,CASSPGLAGQETQYF,TRBV5-4,TRBJ2-5,.,TRBD2
TGCGCCAGCAGCCTTAAGGAAAAACTGTTTTTT,CASSLKEKLFF,TRBV4-1,TRBJ1-4,.,.
TGTGCCAGCAGTTTTGGGGGCTCCTACGAGCAGTACTTC,CASSFGGSYEQYF,TRBV27,TRBJ2-7,few,.
TGTGCCAGCAGCTTTCCAGGGGGCGCAGAAAGCTCCTACGAGCAGTACTTC,CASSFPGGAESSYEQYF,TRBV5-4,TRBJ2-7,.,TRBD1
TGTGCCAGCAGCGCCCAGGAGGGTACGCAGTATTTT,CASSAQEGTQYF,TRBV9,TRBJ2-3,.,.
TGTGCCAGCAGGGATCTAGCGGGAGGTGAAGGGGAGACCCAGTACTTC,CASRDLAGGEGETQYF,TRBV2,TRBJ2-5,.,TRBD2
TGTGCCAGTAGGGGCGGAGGCAATGAGCAGTTCTTC,CASRGGGNEQFF,TRBV19,TRBJ2-1,.,.
TGCGCCAGCAGCCAAGTTCCGTCGAACACTGAAGCTTTCTTT,CASSQVPSNTEAFF,TRBV4-1,TRBJ1-1,.,.
TGCAGCGCCATGAAAGAGGATACGCAGTATTTT,CSAMKEDTQYF,TRBV29-1,TRBJ2-3,.,.
TGTGCCATCAGTGAGGGCCCAGCCTACGAGCAGTACTTC,CAISEGPAYEQYF,TRBV10-3,TRBJ2-7,few,.
TGTGCCAGCAGCGACAGGGTAGGTGACACTGAAGCTTTCTTT,CASSDRVGDTEAFF,TRBV11-2,TRBJ1-1,.,TRBD1
TGTGCCATCAGAACGGACAGGTACGAGCAGTACTTC,CAIRTDRYEQYF,TRBV10-3,TRBJ2-7,.,TRBD1
TGTGCCAGCAGGACTAGCGAGGGGGGTGAGCAGTTCTTC,CASRTSEGGEQFF,TRBV5-4,TRBJ2-1,.,TRBD2
TGTGCCAGCAGCGTAGCGGCGGGGGAGTACAATGAGCAGTTCTTC,CASSVAAGEYNEQFF,TRBV9,TRBJ2-1,.,TRBD2
TGTGCCAGCAGCTCCGGTTACGAGTTGGGGAACATTCAGTACTTC,CASSSGYELGNIQYF,TRBV7-9,TRBJ2-4,.,.
TGTGCCAGCAGTTTCTATAATCAGCCCCAGCATTTT,CASSFYNQPQHF,TRBV28,TRBJ1-5,.,.
TGTGCCTGGAGTGCCGGGGGGGAGCAGTACTTC,CAWSAGGEQYF,TRBV30,TRBJ2-7,once,TRBD2
TGTGCCAGCAGCTTGGGAAGAGACAGGGGTACTGAAGCTTTCTTT,CASSLGRDRGTEAFF,TRBV7-9,TRBJ1-1,.,TRBD1
TGTGCCAGCCAGACTAGCGGAAACAATGAGCAGTTCTTC,CASQTSGNNEQFF,TRBV27,TRBJ2-1,.,TRBD2
TGTGCCAGCAGTGACTCTACAGATACGCAGTATTTT,CASSDSTDTQYF,TRBV6-4,TRBJ2-3,.,.
TGCAGCGTTCACGGACAGACCTACGAGCAGTACTTC,CSVHGQTYEQYF,TRBV29-1,TRBJ2-7,.,.
TGTGCCATCAGTGAGGCGGACAGGGGTAGTTCCTACGAGCAGTACTTC,CAISEADRGSSYEQYF,TRBV10-3,TRBJ2-7,.,TRBD1
TGTGCCAGCAGCGAGGGATCCGAGAACTATGGCTACACCTTC,CASSEGSENYGYTF,TRBV9,TRBJ1-2,.,.